The 29 T cell receptor beta chains below all came from one sample that was sequenced in a study of beta chain features in type 1 diabetes. Every bit of the isolated RNA underwent reverse transcription, so sequencing read expressed TCRB transcripts. Data came from immunoSEQ multiplex PCR; TCRdb stores just in-frame clones and leaves some out. The sample consists of fewer than 550,000 clones, more than 9.5% of them appearing once. Source material: naive CD4+ T cells from blood. The receptors originated from a woman younger than 35 in good health.

Remarks on this clone: At the DNA level, this CDR3 is encoded by other sequences in the same sample as well. The rearrangement uses TRBV7-9 and TRBJ2-3; 9 positions match TRBD2. Germline CDR1 reads SEHNR; CDR2 reads FQNEAQ (reference sequence). The CDR3 is made up of 15 amino acids. V gave up 2 bases and J gave up 0 bases; unmatched junction bases: 0. The CDR3 protein is CASSLTSGSTDTQYF. CDR3 nucleotides: TGTGCCAGCAGCTTAACTAGCGGGAGCACAGATACGCAGTATTTT.

This clone was counted a few times. The V and J genes are TRBV6-1 and TRBJ1-2, with D perhaps TRBD1 (5 bases). Germline V gene sequence: CDR1 MNHNS, CDR2 SASEGT. V was shortened by 5 bases and J by 6 bases, with 13 bases between the two germline ends. This CDR3 comprises 13 residues. The CDR3: CASSRAGFNGYTF. The CDR3 DNA reads TGTGCCAGCAGTAGAGCAGGGTTCAATGGCTACACCTTC.

The genes are TRBV30 and TRBJ1-1; no definite D call. Trimming stripped 2 bases from V and 11 bases from J, with 18 bases between. This CDR3 has 13 amino acids. The germline V gene has CDR1 GTSNPN and CDR2 SVGIG (reference sequence). The DNA for the CDR3 is TGTGCCTGGAGTCCCCAACTTGGGGTGGGGGCTTTCTTT. Its translation: CAWSPQLGVGAFF.

This clone was counted a few times. At one of its ends the junction is not consistent with the germline gene, which may arise from a read error. The chain carries TRBV14 and TRBJ2-5; D perhaps matches TRBD2 (5 bases). The CDR3 is made up of 11 amino acids. Germline V gene data show CDR1 as SGHDN and CDR2 as FVKESK. The CDR3 here is CLTGEQETQYF. CDR3 bases: TGCCTGACCGGGGAACAAGAGACCCAGTACTTC.

This chain links TRBV30 with TRBJ1-4; D unclear. In germline, CDR1 is GTSNPN, CDR2 SVGIG (reference sequence). V lost 0 bases to trimming and J lost 7 bases, with 9 bases between them. The CDR3 spans 13 residues. CDR3 coding DNA: TGTGCCTGGAGTGTCCGAAAAGCTGAAAAACTGTTTTTT. It yields the protein CAWSVRKAEKLFF.

This clone was seen more than once but under ten times. The chain uses TRBV2 and TRBJ1-3, with unresolved D. The V gene's germline CDR1 is SNHLY and CDR2 FYNNEI. Trimming stripped 4 bases from V and 4 bases from J, with 11 bases between. This CDR3 contains 14 residues. The CDR3 loop reads CASSARLLGNTIYF. The CDR3 DNA sequence: TGTGCCAGCAGTGCCAGGCTTTTGGGAAACACCATATATTTT.

A remark on this clone: An end of the junction does not agree with germline; a read error may underlie this. This rearrangement joins TRBV6-5 to TRBJ2-7; D tentatively fits TRBD1 or TRBD2 (5 bases each). The CDR3 sequence is 13 residues long. Germline-derived CDR1 and CDR2 are MNHEY and SVGAGI. The CDR3 DNA reads as TGTGCCAGCAGTTTGGGACGGATCTACGAACAGTACTTC. Protein: CASSLGRIYEQYF.

This chain joins TRBV7-9 and TRBJ2-7, with TRBD1 matching over 9 bases. The germline gives CDR1 SEHNR, CDR2 FQNEAQ (reference sequence). V gave up 5 bases and J gave up 3 bases; unmatched junction bases: 5. The CDR3 is made up of 14 amino acids. The CDR3 loop is CASSQGQGSYEQYF. Written as DNA, the CDR3 is TGTGCCAGCAGCCAGGGACAGGGAAGCTACGAGCAGTACTTC.

In this sample, this clone turned up a few times. The chain carries TRBV4-1 and TRBJ1-6; D gene unclear. CDR1 is MGHRA and CDR2 is YSYEKL in the germline V gene. The CDR3 is made up of 13 amino acids. Trimming pared 2 bases from V and 10 bases from J, leaving 9 bases between. CDR3 region: CASSQPGSSPLHF. The CDR3 DNA is TGCGCCAGCAGCCAACCGGGGTCCTCACCCCTCCACTTT.

This clone has more than one count but fewer than ten. The chain carries TRBV27 and TRBJ1-6; no definite D call. Trimming removed 8 bases from V and 11 bases from J, with 13 bases in between. The CDR3 contains 12 residues. CDR1 and CDR2 from the germline V gene are MNHEY and SMNVEV (reference sequence). The CDR3 loop is CASWTESTPLHF. The CDR3 DNA reads TGTGCCAGCTGGACGGAATCTACACCCCTCCACTTT.

The chain carries TRBV7-2 and TRBJ1-1, with D uncertain. CDR3 length: 14 residues. The germline gives CDR1 SGHTA, CDR2 FQGNSA. V was pared by 2 bases and J by 1 base, with 8 bases between. The CDR3 DNA sequence: TGTGCCAGCAGCTTAATCACCGGGAACACTGAAGCTTTCTTT. It codes for CASSLITGNTEAFF.

Points on this clone: Other DNA sequences in this sample translate to the same CDR3. The chain employs TRBV18 and TRBJ2-5; 7 bases match TRBD1. Germline V gives CDR1 KGHSH, CDR2 LQKENI. J lost 2 bases, V lost 3 bases, and 6 bases had no gene match. The CDR3 is 15 amino acids. DNA of the CDR3: TGTGCCAGCTCACCCGGGACAGATCCTCAAGAGACCCAGTACTTC. Translated, it gives CASSPGTDPQETQYF.

The V gene is TRBV5-6, the J gene TRBJ2-1, with 8 bases aligning to TRBD2. The CDR3 has 14 amino acids. The V gene's germline CDR1 is SGHDT and CDR2 YYEEEE. Losses at the gene ends were 8 bases for V and 1 base for J; bases not matched to a gene: 5. CDR3 sequence (DNA): TGTGCCAGTTACCGGGAGGGATCCTACAATGAGCAGTTCTTC. Its translation is CASYREGSYNEQFF.

This sequence joins TRBV7-2 and TRBJ2-7; 7 positions agree with TRBD1. In germline, CDR1 is SGHTA, CDR2 FQGNSA. Trimming cost V 4 bases and J 2 bases; bases outside gene matches: 5. CDR3 length equals 14 residues. The CDR3 sequence is CASSSTGSAYEQYV. The CDR3 DNA reads TGTGCCAGCAGCTCGACAGGGTCCGCCTACGAGCAGTACGTC.

V and J are TRBV7-8 and TRBJ2-3; 9 bases map to TRBD1. CDR3 length equals 15 residues. With V trimmed by 9 bases and J by 4 bases, 11 bases remained unmatched. Germline V CDR1 and CDR2: SGHVS, FQNEAQ. The CDR3 here is CASTARDRAPDTQYF. The DNA for the CDR3 is TGTGCCAGTACCGCCCGGGACAGGGCGCCAGATACGCAGTATTTT.

The chain joins TRBV4-3 to TRBJ2-1; possibly TRBD1 for D (5 bases). The length of the CDR3 is 17 residues. Between the trimmed V and J ends, which lost 0 bases and 0 bases, there was a span of 12 bases. The germline gives CDR1 LGHNA, CDR2 YSLEER. In DNA form, the CDR3 reads TGCGCCAGCAGCCAAGAGGGGCGCCGCGGCTCCTACAATGAGCAGTTCTTC. Its translation: CASSQEGRRGSYNEQFF.

This clone was counted between two and nine times. The rearrangement uses TRBV4-1 and TRBJ1-5; possible D gene TRBD1, 6 bases. Per germline, CDR1 MGHRA and CDR2 YSYEKL. Between the trimmed V and J ends, which lost 4 bases and 2 bases, there was a span of 9 bases. The CDR3 sequence is 14 residues long. The CDR3 region has the DNA TGCGCCAGCAGCCGAGCAGGGGGCAATCAGCCCCAGCATTTT. Residues: CASSRAGGNQPQHF.

In its sample, this clone was seen a few times. The chain uses TRBV13 and TRBJ2-1, with TRBD2 as a possible D gene (5 bases). Germline V CDR1 and CDR2: PRHDT, FYEKMQ (reference sequence). The ends were cut back, 3 bases at V and 0 bases at J, with 6 bases in the middle. This CDR3 comprises 14 residues. The CDR3 loop is CASSFRGSYNEQFF. In nucleotides, the CDR3 is TGTGCCAGCAGCTTCCGGGGCTCCTACAATGAGCAGTTCTTC.

J is TRBJ1-1 and V is TRBV7-2; D is perhaps TRBD1 (5 bases). The germline gives CDR1 SGHTA, CDR2 FQGNSA. V was pared by 5 bases and J by 5 bases, with 15 bases between. CDR3 length: 14 amino acids. CDR3: CASSIRDLGTEAFF. The CDR3 DNA reads TGTGCCAGCAGCATCAGGGACTTAGGGACTGAAGCTTTCTTT.

This sequence joins TRBV9 and TRBJ1-2, with D possibly being TRBD1 (6 bases). This CDR3 spans 14 amino acids. V lost 4 bases and J lost 6, with 16 bases in between. Germline V gives CDR1 SGDLS, CDR2 YYNGEE. The CDR3 DNA reads TGTGCCAGCAGCTCGCAGGTGGGGGCTCATGGCTACACCTTC. Translation: CASSSQVGAHGYTF.

This clone occurred once. The genes are TRBV6-7 and TRBJ2-1; 8 bases map to TRBD1. TRBV6-7 is treated as an ORF (open reading frame) with a function not yet certain. V gave up 6 bases and J gave up 6 bases; unmatched junction bases: 7. The CDR3 totals 14 residues. The CDR3 DNA reads TGTGCCAGCAGGGATACAGGGGGTCCCAATGAGCAGTTCTTC. Encoded protein: CASRDTGGPNEQFF.

This sequence joins TRBV27 and TRBJ2-3, with unresolved D. The ends were cut back, 4 bases at V and 7 bases at J, with 18 bases in the middle. The CDR3 runs 15 residues. The germline CDR1 and CDR2 sequences are MNHEY and SMNVEV (reference sequence). The CDR3 DNA follows: TGTGCCAGCAGTTCCCTCGAAGGTGGTTTAAATACGCAGTATTTT. It codes for CASSSLEGGLNTQYF.

This clone was counted between two and nine times. The chain employs TRBV10-3 and TRBJ1-1, with D hard to call. Germline V gives CDR1 ENHRY, CDR2 SYGVKD. Trimming pared 3 bases from V and 7 bases from J, leaving 6 bases between. The CDR3 extends over 11 amino acids. In DNA form, the CDR3 reads TGTGCCATCAGTGATCAGAGTGAAGCTTTCTTT. Translating gives CAISDQSEAFF.

The sample holds a few counts of this clone. The rearrangement links TRBV29-1 to TRBJ1-5, with D maybe TRBD1 (6 bases). V dropped 7 bases and J dropped 7 bases, with 14 bases sitting between them. Germline lookup yields CDR1 SQVTM and CDR2 ANQGSEA. The CDR3 extends over 12 amino acids. CDR3 nucleotide sequence: TGCAGCGCCGGCACAGGGACCCAGCCCCAGCATTTT. Its translation is CSAGTGTQPQHF.

This chain's CDR3 is CSAYSYNEQFF. The CDR3 nucleotides read TGCAGTGCTTACTCCTACAATGAGCAGTTCTTC. J is TRBJ2-1 and V is TRBV20-1, with D unclear. Trimming stripped 5 bases from V and 0 bases from J, with 2 bases between. The CDR3 runs to 11 residues. Germline V gene lookup returns CDR1 DFQATT and CDR2 SNEGSKA (reference sequence).

This clone was observed a few times. V gene TRBV6-6 combines with J gene TRBJ2-5; 8 nucleotides agree with TRBD2. V gave up 6 bases and J gave up 4 bases; unmatched junction bases: 1. This CDR3 is built from 12 residues. Germline V gives CDR1 MNHNY, CDR2 SVGAGI (reference sequence). The CDR3 sequence: CASSGGGETQYF. The CDR3 nucleotides read TGTGCCAGCAGCGGGGGGGGAGAGACCCAGTACTTC.

This clone was counted a few times. This sequence joins TRBV5-1 and TRBJ2-1, with a tentative D call TRBD1 (5 bases). The CDR3 sequence is 14 residues long. CDR1 and CDR2 (germline): SGHRS, YFSETQ. Deletions cut 4 bases from V and 2 bases from J, with 10 bases between. CDR3: CASSPGITYNEQFF. The CDR3 nucleotides are TGCGCCAGCAGCCCAGGGATAACCTACAATGAGCAGTTCTTC. Combining the CDR3 with reference TRBV5-1 and TRBJ2-1 gives the whole variable domain KAGVTQTPRYLIKTRGQQVTLSCSPISGHRSVSWYQQTPGQGLQFLFEYFSETQRNKGNFPGRFSGRQFSNSRSEMNVSTLELGDSALYLCASSPGITYNEQFFGPGTRLTVL.

This clone was observed a handful of times. The V and J genes are TRBV29-1 and TRBJ1-1; D is unclear. Trimming pared 8 bases from V and 5 bases from J, leaving 12 bases between. The CDR3 has 11 amino acids. Germline-derived CDR1 and CDR2 are SQVTM and ANQGSEA. The CDR3 nucleotides read TGCAGCTCATGGCTTGGGACTGAAGCTTTCTTT. As protein: CSSWLGTEAFF. Variable domain in full (rest from reference TRBV29-1 and TRBJ1-1): SAVISQKPSRDICQRGTSLTIQCQVDSQVTMMFWYRQQPGQSLTLIATANQGSEATYESGFVIDKFPISRPNLTFSTLTVSNMSPEDSSIYLCSSWLGTEAFFGQGTRLTVV.

The chain combines TRBV21-1 with TRBJ2-7; TRBD2 was called by the table and not checked on the DNA. TRBV21-1 is described as a pseudogene. The CDR3 sequence is 13 residues long. DNA for the CDR3: TGTGCCAGCAGCTTAGGAGGCTCCTACGAGCAGTACGTC. Protein: CASSLGGSYEQYV.